Below, 30 T cell receptor beta chains from the same sample are listed, as sequenced in a study of cytomegalovirus exposure and HLA in healthy donors. The study ran its PCR with 60 Vbeta and 13 Jbeta primers. Measured with immunoSEQ multiplex PCR; TCRdb has only the in-frame clones, and not every one. The sample shows 85,000 to 90,000 clones, over 80% of them seen only once. The source material was PBMCs. These receptors were taken from a man between 18 and 29 years old in good health and CMV-seronegative.

The rearrangement links TRBV7-2 to TRBJ2-5, with 8 bases that match TRBD2. V was clipped by 0 bases and J by 2 bases; unmatched bases: 8. Germline loops: CDR1 SGHTA, CDR2 FQGNSA. This CDR3 region has 17 residues. This chain's CDR3 is CASSLALTSGGQETQYF. The CDR3 region has the DNA TGTGCCAGCAGCTTAGCGCTAACTAGCGGAGGTCAAGAGACCCAGTACTTC.

This clone was seen only once. The chain recombines TRBV9 with TRBJ1-4; 9 bases align to TRBD1. Germline loops: CDR1 SGDLS, CDR2 YYNGEE. The V gene end was trimmed by 0 bases and the J gene end by 0 bases; junction bases not matched to a gene: 3. This CDR3 contains 17 residues. This CDR3 is CASSVDGTGTTNEKLFF. In nucleotides, the CDR3 is TGTGCCAGCAGCGTAGACGGGACAGGGACAACTAATGAAAAACTGTTTTTT.

The chain employs TRBV2 and TRBJ2-7, with 8 nucleotides matching TRBD1. The CDR3 is 13 amino acids. The V and J ends lost 11 bases and 6 bases, in that order; junction bases with no gene match: 12. The germline gives CDR1 SNHLY, CDR2 FYNNEI. Here the CDR3 reads CAGSGQGIGEQYF. The CDR3 bases are TGTGCCGGGTCTGGACAGGGTATAGGCGAGCAGTACTTC.

The chain employs TRBV5-1 and TRBJ2-3, with 8 bases fitting TRBD2. The CDR3 covers 15 residues. CDR1 SGHRS and CDR2 YFSETQ come from the germline V gene. J gave up 6 bases and V 2 bases, and 8 bases lay outside the gene matches. DNA of the CDR3: TGCGCCAGCAGCTTAAGAAGCGGGAGTGGCGATACGCAGTATTTT. Translated, it gives CASSLRSGSGDTQYF.

The chain combines TRBV27 with TRBJ2-7, with 15 positions matching TRBD2. The CDR3 spans 13 residues. Per germline, CDR1 MNHEY and CDR2 SMNVEV (reference sequence). Trimming removed 6 bases from V and 6 bases from J; junction bases left unmatched: 0. CDR3 sequence (DNA): TGTGCCAGCAGGGGACTAGCGGGAGGCGAGCAGTACTTC. It is translated as CASRGLAGGEQYF.

The chain uses TRBV18 and TRBJ2-7; 10 bases match TRBD2. Germline CDR1 and CDR2: KGHSH and LQKENI. The length of the CDR3 is 15 residues. Trimming took 3 bases from V and 5 from J; bases not matched to a gene: 7. CDR3 protein: CASSPWELAGNEQYF. DNA for the CDR3: TGTGCCAGCTCACCCTGGGAACTAGCGGGAAACGAGCAGTACTTC.

The rearrangement links TRBV11-2 to TRBJ1-6; no clear D. Germline V gene lookup returns CDR1 SGHAT and CDR2 FQNNGV. V lost 1 base and J 4 bases, leaving 8 bases between the germline ends. The CDR3 covers 15 residues. CDR3 residues: CASSLGLAYNSPLHF. Written as DNA, the CDR3 is TGTGCCAGCAGCTTAGGTCTAGCTTATAATTCACCCCTCCACTTT.

This chain uses TRBV19 with TRBJ2-1; D is possibly TRBD2 (5 bases). V was clipped by 10 bases and J by 9 bases, with 19 bases between them. This CDR3 has 13 residues. Germline V gene data show CDR1 as LNHDA and CDR2 as SQIVND (reference sequence). CDR3 loop: CATRDTVKGEQFF. The DNA for the CDR3 is TGTGCCACCCGGGATACAGTGAAGGGTGAGCAGTTCTTC.

The chain couples TRBV4-1 to TRBJ1-2; TRBD1 might be the D (5 bases). Looked up from germline, CDR1 is MGHRA and CDR2 is YSYEKL. The CDR3 spans 14 residues. V was pared by 4 bases and J by 7 bases, with 16 bases between. In nucleotides, the CDR3 is TGCGCCAGCAGCCTGGGACTGGGAGATGGTGGCTACACCTTC. Protein sequence: CASSLGLGDGGYTF.

The V and J genes are TRBV9 and TRBJ1-1; D is ambiguous. This CDR3 is built from 13 residues. The V and J ends lost 4 bases and 1 base respectively, with 8 bases between them. Germline lookup yields CDR1 SGDLS and CDR2 YYNGEE. The CDR3 region is CASSPRGNTEAFF. DNA for the CDR3: TGTGCCAGCAGCCCTCGGGGGAACACTGAAGCTTTCTTT.

This rearrangement joins TRBV5-6 to TRBJ1-6, with 7 bases aligning to TRBD1. J lost 10 bases, V lost 0 bases, and 10 bases had no gene match. This CDR3 is 16 amino acids long. Germline CDR1 is SGHDT and CDR2 is YYEEEE. The CDR3: CASSLDRDRVASPLHF. CDR3 DNA: TGTGCCAGCAGCTTGGATCGTGACAGGGTGGCGTCACCCCTCCACTTT.

The rearrangement joins TRBV4-2 to TRBJ2-1; 11 nucleotides agree with TRBD2. Germline trimming cut 1 base from V and 7 bases from J; bases unmatched to any gene: 6. The CDR3 is made up of 16 amino acids. In germline, CDR1 is LGHNA, CDR2 YNFKEQ. DNA of the CDR3: TGTGCCAGCAGCCAAGGACTAGCGGGAATAGGGAATGAGCAGTTCTTC. Protein: CASSQGLAGIGNEQFF.

Only one count was recorded for this clone. The chain recombines TRBV27 with TRBJ1-1, with TRBD1 matching 8 bases. CDR3 length: 13 amino acids. V dropped 6 bases and J dropped 5; count of bases not matched to a gene: 5. In germline, CDR1 is MNHEY, CDR2 SMNVEV (reference sequence). The CDR3 DNA reads as TGTGCCAGCAGCATACAGGGGGGGACTGAAGCTTTCTTT. Translation gives CASSIQGGTEAFF.

This chain connects TRBV28 to TRBJ2-7; TRBD1 matches at 8 bases. The germline V gene encodes CDR1 MDHEN and CDR2 SYDVKM. This CDR3 is 13 amino acids long. V shed 2 bases and J 3 bases; nucleotides not matched to a gene: 0. The CDR3 loop reads CASSLGQGYEQYF. In DNA, the CDR3 is TGTGCCAGCAGTTTAGGACAGGGCTACGAGCAGTACTTC.

The chain links TRBV5-1 to TRBJ2-1; 7 bases map to TRBD2. Germline loops: CDR1 SGHRS, CDR2 YFSETQ. This CDR3 is built from 15 residues. Trimming removed 0 bases from V and 8 bases from J; junction bases left unmatched: 8. CDR3 sequence: CASSLAGGGPYEQFF. CDR3 sequence (DNA): TGCGCCAGCAGCTTGGCTGGGGGAGGGCCATATGAGCAGTTCTTC.

The rearrangement links TRBV29-1 to TRBJ1-1; maybe TRBD1 (6 bases). V gave up 7 bases and J gave up 1 base, with 13 bases separating them. Germline loops: CDR1 SQVTM, CDR2 ANQGSEA. This CDR3 is built from 13 residues. CDR3 region: CSGQGYKNTEAFF. In DNA, the CDR3 is TGCAGCGGGCAGGGGTACAAGAACACTGAAGCTTTCTTT.

This sequence joins TRBV5-1 and TRBJ1-1, with TRBD1 as a possible D gene (5 bases). The CDR3 is 14 residues long. V lost 0 bases and J 3 bases, leaving 9 bases between the germline ends. Germline V lookup: CDR1 SGHRS, CDR2 YFSETQ. The CDR3 DNA reads TGCGCCAGCAGCTTGGGGCAGGGTCACACTGAAGCTTTCTTT. It is translated as CASSLGQGHTEAFF.

The chain combines TRBV7-3 with TRBJ2-3, with D maybe TRBD2 (6 bases). The CDR3 is 16 residues long. V lost 1 base, J lost 0 bases, and 11 bases lay in between. The V gene's germline CDR1 is SGHTA and CDR2 FQGTGA. The DNA of the CDR3 is TGTGCCAGCAGCTTAATAGGCGGGATAAGCACAGATACGCAGTATTTT. Its translation is CASSLIGGISTDTQYF.

The chain combines TRBV6-5 with TRBJ2-1, with 7 bases matching TRBD2. Germline V gene lookup returns CDR1 MNHEY and CDR2 SVGAGI. Trimming took 8 bases from V and 4 from J; bases not matched to a gene: 8. The CDR3 totals 14 residues. The CDR3 DNA follows: TGTGCCAGCGGACGATCAGCGGGGTACAATGAGCAGTTCTTC. It encodes CASGRSAGYNEQFF.

This sequence joins TRBV9 and TRBJ2-5; 7 bases match TRBD2. This CDR3 region has 16 residues. In germline, CDR1 is SGDLS, CDR2 YYNGEE. The V segment lost 4 bases and the J segment 2 bases; nucleotides outside the gene matches: 11. CDR3 residues: CASSSSLGRTQETQYF. The CDR3 DNA sequence: TGTGCCAGCAGCTCTTCGCTCGGGAGGACACAAGAGACCCAGTACTTC.

The rearrangement joins TRBV7-2 to TRBJ2-1; 13 bases match TRBD2. The CDR3 has 15 residues. Germline values: CDR1 SGHTA, CDR2 FQGNSA. J gave up 9 bases and V 4 bases, and 6 bases lay outside the gene matches. The CDR3 here is CASSSGTSGMVEQFF. The CDR3 DNA reads TGTGCCAGCAGCTCCGGGACTAGCGGGATGGTTGAGCAGTTCTTC.

This clone has just a few counts. The rearrangement links TRBV4-3 to TRBJ2-7; the match to TRBD1 covers 7 bases. The CDR3 consists of 14 residues. Trimming cost V 0 bases and J 2 bases; bases outside gene matches: 1. The germline gives CDR1 LGHNA, CDR2 YSLEER. CDR3 region: CASSQETGAYEQYF. The CDR3 nucleotides read TGCGCCAGCAGCCAAGAAACAGGGGCCTACGAGCAGTACTTC.

The chain recombines TRBV4-3 with TRBJ2-2; TRBD2 agrees at 8 bases. V dropped 4 bases and J dropped 7; count of bases not matched to a gene: 8. CDR3 length equals 15 residues. Germline loops: CDR1 LGHNA, CDR2 YSLEER. The CDR3 here is CASSPQAGVGGELFF. CDR3 sequence (DNA): TGCGCCAGCAGCCCACAAGCGGGAGTTGGCGGGGAGCTGTTTTTT.

This clone has just a few counts. The chain uses TRBV27 and TRBJ1-5; D is possibly TRBD1 (6 bases). V was shortened by 4 bases and J by 4 bases, with 14 bases between the two germline ends. The CDR3 totals 15 residues. Germline assignment: CDR1 MNHEY and CDR2 SMNVEV (reference sequence). DNA of the CDR3: TGTGCCAGCAGTTACCTAGGGGGTCTGAATCAGCCCCAGCATTTT. Its protein is CASSYLGGLNQPQHF.

This chain connects TRBV10-3 to TRBJ2-7; D remains unclear. V was clipped by 2 bases and J by 1 base, with 6 bases between them. Germline V CDR1 and CDR2: ENHRY, SYGVKD. The CDR3 has 13 amino acids. In nucleotides, the CDR3 is TGTGCCATCAGTGAGGTCGGGTCCTACGAGCAGTACTTC. Its protein product is CAISEVGSYEQYF.

V is TRBV15 and J is TRBJ2-1, with D possibly TRBD2 on 6 matching bases. CDR1 is LNHNV, CDR2 YYDKDF, per germline (reference sequence). Trimming cost V 6 bases and J 2 bases, with 17 bases left between them. The CDR3 is made up of 16 amino acids. The CDR3 loop reads CATSGTKGGTYNEQFF. CDR3 sequence (DNA): TGTGCCACCAGTGGCACCAAGGGAGGAACCTACAATGAGCAGTTCTTC.

This chain connects TRBV28 to TRBJ1-2; maybe TRBD1 (6 bases). Germline lookup yields CDR1 MDHEN and CDR2 SYDVKM. This CDR3 comprises 14 residues. Trimming took 6 bases from V and 1 from J, leaving 12 bases between them. The chain's CDR3 is CASRTQGVNYGYTF. CDR3 bases: TGTGCCAGCAGGACACAGGGAGTTAACTATGGCTACACCTTC.

The genes are TRBV28 and TRBJ2-4; 11 bases line up with TRBD1. The CDR3 contains 20 residues. Germline V gene sequence: CDR1 MDHEN, CDR2 SYDVKM. V dropped 6 bases and J dropped 1; count of bases not matched to a gene: 17. The CDR3 sequence: CASRRLTGTGGYLAKNIQYF. CDR3 nucleotide sequence: TGTGCCAGCAGACGCCTGACCGGGACAGGGGGGTATCTTGCCAAAAACATTCAGTACTTC.

This clone has only one observation. The chain has TRBV5-1 and TRBJ2-1, with D possibly TRBD2 on 7 matching bases. Between the trimmed V and J ends, which lost 4 bases and 2 bases, there was a span of 22 bases. The germline V gene has CDR1 SGHRS and CDR2 YFSETQ. This CDR3 spans 18 amino acids. CDR3 bases: TGCGCCAGCAGCCCGAGCGAGCGGGGACAATTGACCTACAATGAGCAGTTCTTC. Translating gives CASSPSERGQLTYNEQFF. The variable domain in full, with the rest retrieved from reference TRBV5-1 and TRBJ2-1, is KAGVTQTPRYLIKTRGQQVTLSCSPISGHRSVSWYQQTPGQGLQFLFEYFSETQRNKGNFPGRFSGRQFSNSRSEMNVSTLELGDSALYLCASSPSERGQLTYNEQFFGPGTRLTVL.

This clone was recorded only once. The gene calls are TRBV4-2 and TRBJ2-1, with 12 bases fitting TRBD2. Trimming took 6 bases from V and 6 from J; bases not matched to a gene: 9. Germline loops: CDR1 LGHNA, CDR2 YNFKEQ. This CDR3 has 16 amino acids. The CDR3 loop reads CASRTRLAGVGNEQFF. The CDR3, as DNA: TGTGCCAGCAGAACACGACTAGCGGGAGTCGGCAATGAGCAGTTCTTC.